This T cell receptor beta chain was observed in a study of blood T cell repertoires in COVID-19. Across the whole study: Both acute and convalescent COVID-19 samples were obtained from the United States, Italy and Spain. T cells, B-cell-depleted T cells, or PBMCs provided the cDNA or gDNA that served as material.

This CDR3 is built from 13 residues. Deletions cut 4 bases from V and 0 bases from J, with 6 bases between. In germline, CDR1 is SGHTA, CDR2 FQGTGA. Followed longitudinally, the Seattle patients had been enrolled during active infection. Per the original methods: Reference gene primer amplification gave nucleated cell count estimates. Assay used: immunoSEQ multiplex PCR; TCRdb lists only in-frame clones, some missing. From that table come the V and J calls and clone size; the DNA was used to work out D and trimming. This sample has approximately 300,000 clones; 75% to 95% occur once, and the top ten carry roughly 7.3%.

The source is a young woman with COVID-19, enrolled during active disease. What was sequenced was peripheral blood. The rearrangement links TRBV7-3 to TRBJ1-1; D is uncertain. The DNA for the CDR3 is TGTGCCAGCAGCTATGAGGTGAACACTGAAGCTTTCTTT. It is translated as CASSYEVNTEAFF. The full variable domain, with the rest looked up from reference TRBV7-3 and TRBJ1-1, is GAGVSQTPSNKVTEKGKYVELRCDPISGHTALYWYRQSLGQGPEFLIYFQGTGAADDSGLPNDRFFAVRPEGSVSTLKIQRTERGDSAVYLCASSYEVNTEAFFGQGTRLTVV.